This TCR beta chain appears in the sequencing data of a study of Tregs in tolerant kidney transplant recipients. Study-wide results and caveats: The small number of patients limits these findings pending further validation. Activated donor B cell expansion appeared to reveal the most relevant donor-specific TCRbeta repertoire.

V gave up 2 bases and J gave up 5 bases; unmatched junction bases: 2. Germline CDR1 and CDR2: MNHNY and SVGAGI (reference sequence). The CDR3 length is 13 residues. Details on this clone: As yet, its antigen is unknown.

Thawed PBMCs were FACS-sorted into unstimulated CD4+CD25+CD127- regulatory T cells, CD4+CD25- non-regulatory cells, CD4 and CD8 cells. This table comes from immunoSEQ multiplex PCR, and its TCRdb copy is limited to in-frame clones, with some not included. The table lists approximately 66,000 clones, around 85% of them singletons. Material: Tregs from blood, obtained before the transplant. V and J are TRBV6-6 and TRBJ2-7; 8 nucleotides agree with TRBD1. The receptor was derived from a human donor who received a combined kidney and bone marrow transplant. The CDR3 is CASSYTGGNEQYF. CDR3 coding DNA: TGTGCCAGCAGTTACACAGGGGGTAACGAGCAGTACTTC.